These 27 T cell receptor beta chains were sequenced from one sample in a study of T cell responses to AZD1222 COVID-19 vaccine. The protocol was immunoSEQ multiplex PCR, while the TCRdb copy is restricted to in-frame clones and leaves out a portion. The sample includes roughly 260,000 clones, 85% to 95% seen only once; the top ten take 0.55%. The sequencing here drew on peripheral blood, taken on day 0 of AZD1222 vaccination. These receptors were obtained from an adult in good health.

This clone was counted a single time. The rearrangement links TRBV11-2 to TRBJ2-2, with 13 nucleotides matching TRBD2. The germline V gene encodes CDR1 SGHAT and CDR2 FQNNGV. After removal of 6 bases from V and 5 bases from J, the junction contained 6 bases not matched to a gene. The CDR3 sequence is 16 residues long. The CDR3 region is CASRRLAGGPTGELFF. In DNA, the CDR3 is TGTGCCAGCAGACGACTAGCGGGGGGACCAACCGGGGAGCTGTTTTTT. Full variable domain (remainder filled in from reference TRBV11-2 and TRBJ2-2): EAGVAQSPRYKIIEKRQSVAFWCNPISGHATLYWYQQILGQGPKLLIQFQNNGVVDDSQLPKDRFSAERLKGVDSTLKIQPAKLEDSAVYLCASRRLAGGPTGELFFGEGSRLTVL.

The CDR3 protein is CASTLDRPTYEQYF. The CDR3 nucleotides are TGTGCCAGCACCCTCGACAGGCCGACCTACGAGCAGTACTTC. The chain has TRBV28 and TRBJ2-7; tentatively, D is TRBD1 (6 bases). From germline, CDR1 is MDHEN and CDR2 SYDVKM. Trimming took 7 bases from V and 2 from J, leaving 15 bases between them. The CDR3 length is 14 residues.

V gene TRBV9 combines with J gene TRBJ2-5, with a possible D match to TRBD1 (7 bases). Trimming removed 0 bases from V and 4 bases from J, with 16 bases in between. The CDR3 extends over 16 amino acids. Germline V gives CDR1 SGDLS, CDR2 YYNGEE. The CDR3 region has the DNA TGTGCCAGCAGCGTAGGTGGCAGGGGGGTGGGAGAGACCCAGTACTTC. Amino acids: CASSVGGRGVGETQYF.

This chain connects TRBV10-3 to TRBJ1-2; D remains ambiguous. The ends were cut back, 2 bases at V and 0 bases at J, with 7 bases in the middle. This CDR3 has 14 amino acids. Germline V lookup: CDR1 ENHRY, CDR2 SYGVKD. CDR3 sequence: CAISESGANYGYTF. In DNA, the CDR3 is TGTGCCATCAGTGAGAGTGGAGCTAACTATGGCTACACCTTC.

The CDR3 bases are TGTGCCAGCAGCTTAGGGGACACAAACTCCTACGAGCAGTACTTC. Protein product: CASSLGDTNSYEQYF. The V gene is TRBV7-2, the J gene TRBJ2-7, with D perhaps matching TRBD1 (6 bases). Trimming removed 1 base from V and 0 bases from J, with 10 bases in between. There are 15 residues in the CDR3. Germline V CDR1 and CDR2: SGHTA, FQGNSA.

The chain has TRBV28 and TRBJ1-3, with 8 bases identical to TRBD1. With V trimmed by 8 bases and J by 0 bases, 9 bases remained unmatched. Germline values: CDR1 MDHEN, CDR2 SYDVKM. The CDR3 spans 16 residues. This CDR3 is CASDERTGNSGNTIYF. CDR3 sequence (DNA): TGTGCCAGCGACGAAAGGACAGGGAACTCTGGAAACACCATATATTTT.

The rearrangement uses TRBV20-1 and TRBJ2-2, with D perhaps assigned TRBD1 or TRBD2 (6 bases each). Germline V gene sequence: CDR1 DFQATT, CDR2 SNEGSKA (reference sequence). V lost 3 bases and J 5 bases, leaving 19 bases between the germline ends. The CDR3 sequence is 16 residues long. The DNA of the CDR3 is TGCAGTGCTAGTCCGATGGGGGGCGCGGGGACCGGGGAGCTGTTTTTT. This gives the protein CSASPMGGAGTGELFF.

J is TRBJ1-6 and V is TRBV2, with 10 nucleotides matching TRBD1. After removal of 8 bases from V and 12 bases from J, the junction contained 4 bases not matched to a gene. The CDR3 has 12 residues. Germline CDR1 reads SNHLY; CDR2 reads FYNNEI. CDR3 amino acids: CASRQGAGPLHF. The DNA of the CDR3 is TGTGCCAGCCGACAGGGGGCAGGACCCCTCCACTTT.

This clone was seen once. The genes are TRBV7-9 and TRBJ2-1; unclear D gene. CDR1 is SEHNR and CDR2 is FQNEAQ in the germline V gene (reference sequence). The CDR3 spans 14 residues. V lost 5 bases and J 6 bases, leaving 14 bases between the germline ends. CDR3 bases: TGTGCCAGCAGCCCCTCAGCATTGGTCAATGAGCAGTTCTTC. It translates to CASSPSALVNEQFF.

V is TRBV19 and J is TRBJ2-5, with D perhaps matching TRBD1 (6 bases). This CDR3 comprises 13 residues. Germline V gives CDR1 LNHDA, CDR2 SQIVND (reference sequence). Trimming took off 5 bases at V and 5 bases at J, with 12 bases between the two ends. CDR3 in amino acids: CASSPRRGETQYF. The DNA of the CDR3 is TGTGCCAGTAGTCCCCGAAGGGGGGAGACCCAGTACTTC. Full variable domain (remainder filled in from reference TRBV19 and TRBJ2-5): DGGITQSPKYLFRKEGQNVTLSCEQNLNHDAMYWYRQDPGQGLRLIYYSQIVNDFQKGDIAEGYSVSREKKESFPLTVTSAQKNPTAFYLCASSPRRGETQYFGPGTRLLVL.

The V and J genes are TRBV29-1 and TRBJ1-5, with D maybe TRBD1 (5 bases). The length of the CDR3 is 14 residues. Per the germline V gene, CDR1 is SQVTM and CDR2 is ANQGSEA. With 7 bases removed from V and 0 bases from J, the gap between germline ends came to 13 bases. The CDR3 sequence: CSASQGGSNQPQHF. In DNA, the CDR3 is TGCAGCGCCTCTCAGGGTGGTAGCAATCAGCCCCAGCATTTT.

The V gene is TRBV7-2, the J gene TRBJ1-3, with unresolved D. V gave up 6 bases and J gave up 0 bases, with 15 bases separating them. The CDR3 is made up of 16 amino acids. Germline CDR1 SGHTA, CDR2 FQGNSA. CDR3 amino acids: CASSPPKYGSGNTIYF. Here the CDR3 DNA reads TGTGCCAGCAGTCCCCCGAAATATGGCTCTGGAAACACCATATATTTT.

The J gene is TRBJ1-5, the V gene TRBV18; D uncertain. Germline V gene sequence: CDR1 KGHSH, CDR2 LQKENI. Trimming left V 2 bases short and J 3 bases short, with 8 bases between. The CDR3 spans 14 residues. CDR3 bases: TGTGCCAGCTCACCAGACGTATACAATCAGCCCCAGCATTTT. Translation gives CASSPDVYNQPQHF.

CDR3 sequence (DNA): TGTGCCAGCAGCTTAGATCCCTCCGCTAGCGGGGCCTCCTACAATGAGCAGTTCTTC. This translates into CASSLDPSASGASYNEQFF. The chain recombines TRBV11-2 with TRBJ2-1; 9 bases fit TRBD2. J gave up 0 bases and V 0 bases, and 9 bases lay outside the gene matches. In germline, CDR1 is SGHAT, CDR2 FQNNGV. The CDR3 extends over 19 amino acids.

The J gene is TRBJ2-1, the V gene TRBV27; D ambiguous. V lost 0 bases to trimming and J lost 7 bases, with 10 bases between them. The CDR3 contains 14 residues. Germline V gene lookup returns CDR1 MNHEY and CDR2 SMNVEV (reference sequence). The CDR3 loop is CASSLSEVVNEQFF. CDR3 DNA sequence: TGTGCCAGCAGTTTATCGGAAGTTGTAAATGAGCAGTTCTTC.

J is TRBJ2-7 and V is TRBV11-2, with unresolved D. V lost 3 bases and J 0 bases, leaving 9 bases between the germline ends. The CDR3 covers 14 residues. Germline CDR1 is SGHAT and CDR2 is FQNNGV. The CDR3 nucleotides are TGTGCCAGCAGCTTTAGTCAGCGCTCCTACGAGCAGTACTTC. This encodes CASSFSQRSYEQYF.

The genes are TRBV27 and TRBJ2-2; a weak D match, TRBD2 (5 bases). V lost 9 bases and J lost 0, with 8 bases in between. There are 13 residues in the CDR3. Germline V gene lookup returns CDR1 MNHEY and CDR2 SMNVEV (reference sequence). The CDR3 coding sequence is TGTGCCAGTACTAGGGCGAACACCGGGGAGCTGTTTTTT. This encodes CASTRANTGELFF.

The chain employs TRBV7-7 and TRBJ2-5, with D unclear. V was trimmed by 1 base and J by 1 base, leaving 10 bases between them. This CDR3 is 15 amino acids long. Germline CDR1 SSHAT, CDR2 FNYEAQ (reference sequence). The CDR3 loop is CASSLGYGRQETQYF. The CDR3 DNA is TGTGCCAGCAGCTTAGGGTACGGGCGCCAAGAGACCCAGTACTTC.

CDR3 sequence (DNA): TGTGCCAGCAGCCTTTACGGATACGAGCAGTACTTC. As protein: CASSLYGYEQYF. This chain connects TRBV3-1 (or the pseudogene TRBV3-2) to TRBJ2-7; D remains unclear. V was trimmed by 4 bases and J by 4 bases, leaving 8 bases between them. CDR1 LGHDT and CDR2 YNNKEL come from the germline V gene (reference sequence). This CDR3 is built from 12 residues.

The CDR3 DNA reads as TGTGCCAGCAGCTTAGCCGGTCGTGGTACGCAGTATTTT. Its protein product is CASSLAGRGTQYF. The J gene is TRBJ2-3, the V gene TRBV7-8, with D unresolved. From germline, CDR1 is SGHVS and CDR2 FQNEAQ. The CDR3 runs to 13 residues. V was shortened by 0 bases and J by 8 bases, with 9 bases between the two germline ends.

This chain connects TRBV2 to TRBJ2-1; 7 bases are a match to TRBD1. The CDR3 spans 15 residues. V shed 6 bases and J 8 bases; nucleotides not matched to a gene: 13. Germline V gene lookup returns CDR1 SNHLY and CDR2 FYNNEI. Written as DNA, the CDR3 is TGTGCCAGCAGACCCGACAGGGTCGGTTTGGATGAGCAGTTCTTC. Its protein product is CASRPDRVGLDEQFF.

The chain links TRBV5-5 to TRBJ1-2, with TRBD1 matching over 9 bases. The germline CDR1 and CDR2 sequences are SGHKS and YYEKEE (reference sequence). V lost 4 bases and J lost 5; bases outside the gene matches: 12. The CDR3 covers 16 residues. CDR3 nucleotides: TGTGCCAGCAGCATAAGTCCGGGACAGGGAGGGTATGGCTACACCTTC. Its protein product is CASSISPGQGGYGYTF.

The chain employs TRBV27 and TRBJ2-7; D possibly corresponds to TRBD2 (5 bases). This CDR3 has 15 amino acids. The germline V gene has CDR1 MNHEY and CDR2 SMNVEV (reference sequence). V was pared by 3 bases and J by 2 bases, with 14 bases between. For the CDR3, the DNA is TGTGCCAGCAGTTTTAAGGGAGCACGAACCTACGAGCAGTACTTC. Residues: CASSFKGARTYEQYF.

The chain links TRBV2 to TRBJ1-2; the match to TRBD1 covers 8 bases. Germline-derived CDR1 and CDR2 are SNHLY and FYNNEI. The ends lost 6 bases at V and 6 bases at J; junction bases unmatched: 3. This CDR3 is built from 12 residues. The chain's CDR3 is CASRQDRDGYTF. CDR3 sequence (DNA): TGTGCCAGCAGGCAGGACAGGGATGGCTACACCTTC.

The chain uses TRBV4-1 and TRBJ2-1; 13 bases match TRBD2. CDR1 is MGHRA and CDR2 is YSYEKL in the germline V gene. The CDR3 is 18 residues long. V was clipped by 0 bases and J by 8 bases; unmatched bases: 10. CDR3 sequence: CASSQDQATSGRDYEQFF. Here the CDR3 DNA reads TGCGCCAGCAGCCAAGATCAGGCAACTAGCGGGAGGGACTATGAGCAGTTCTTC.

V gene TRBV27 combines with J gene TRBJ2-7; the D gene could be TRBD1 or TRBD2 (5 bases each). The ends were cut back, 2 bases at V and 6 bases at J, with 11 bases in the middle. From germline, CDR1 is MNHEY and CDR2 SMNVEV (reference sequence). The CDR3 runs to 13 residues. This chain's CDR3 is CASSLGGAGEQYF. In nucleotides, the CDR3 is TGTGCCAGCAGTTTAGGGGGAGCCGGCGAGCAGTACTTC.

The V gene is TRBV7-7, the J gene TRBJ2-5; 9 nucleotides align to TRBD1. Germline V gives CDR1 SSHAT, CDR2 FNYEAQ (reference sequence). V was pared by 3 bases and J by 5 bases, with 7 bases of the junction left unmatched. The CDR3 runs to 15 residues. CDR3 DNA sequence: TGTGCCAGCAGCTTCACAGGGGGCGCGATGGAGACCCAGTACTTC. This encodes CASSFTGGAMETQYF.